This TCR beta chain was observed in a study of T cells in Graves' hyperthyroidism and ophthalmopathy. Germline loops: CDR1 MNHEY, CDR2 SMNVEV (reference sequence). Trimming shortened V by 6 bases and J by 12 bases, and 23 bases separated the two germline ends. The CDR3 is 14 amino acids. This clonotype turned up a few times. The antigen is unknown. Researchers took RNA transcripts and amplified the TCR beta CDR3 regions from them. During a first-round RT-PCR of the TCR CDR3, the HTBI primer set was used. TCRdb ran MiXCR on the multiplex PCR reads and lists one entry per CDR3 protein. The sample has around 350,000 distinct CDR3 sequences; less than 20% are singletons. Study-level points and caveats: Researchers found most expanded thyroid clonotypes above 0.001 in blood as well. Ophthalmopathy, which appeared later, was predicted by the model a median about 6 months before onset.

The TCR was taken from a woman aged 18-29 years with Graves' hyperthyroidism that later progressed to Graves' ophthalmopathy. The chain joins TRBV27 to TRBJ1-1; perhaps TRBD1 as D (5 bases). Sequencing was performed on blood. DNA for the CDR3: TGTGCCAGCAGCTCTTCAGGGCTAGCAAGCTTGCCTTTCTTT. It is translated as CASSSSGLASLPFF.